The clone carrying this T cell receptor (beta chain) was observed a single time. CDR1 SGHDN and CDR2 FVKESK come from the germline V gene. The CDR3 sequence is 14 residues long. V dropped 4 bases and J dropped 5; count of bases not matched to a gene: 5. The data were obtained in a study of shared clonotypes between healthy human individuals. Some clones are missing from TCRdb's copy, which holds only in-frame ones; the method was immunoSEQ multiplex PCR. The sample records about 2.2 million clones, just under 95% being singletons. Naive CD8 cells were CD45RO-negative, positively selected for CCR7, excluding terminally differentiated effector memory CD45RA+ cells.

Sequencing was performed on naive CD8+ T cells from PBMCs. The V call is TRBV14, the J call TRBJ2-7; TRBD1 agrees at 10 bases. The sequence was obtained from a young man in good health. Some clones in this sample may be carry-over from other donors' samples. For the CDR3, the DNA is TGTGCCAGCAGCCCATGGGACAGGGGACACGAGCAGTACTTC. Translation: CASSPWDRGHEQYF.